The present entry profiles one TCR beta chain with its context. Its antigen remains unidentified. This sample was taken from a study of blood T cells in healthy people across ages. As for the study in general: For every two T cells, template switching captured about one barcoded beta molecule. Study-wide results and caveats: Both higher diversity and more naive CD4+ cells marked long-lived donors when set against aged donors.

This CDR3 is 13 amino acids long. CDR1 SNHLY and CDR2 FYNNEI come from the germline V gene. Deletions cut 10 bases from V and 7 bases from J, with 14 bases between. With a J-beta primer mix and a sample-barcoded 5' primer, a second PCR ran about 7 to 12 cycles. Using its own MiXCR run on the 5' RACE reads, TCRdb lists one record per CDR3 protein. The sample carries fewer than 1.5 million distinct CDR3 sequences, roughly 40% recorded once. The sequenced material came from blood. The chain has TRBV2 and TRBJ1-6; maybe TRBD1 (5 bases). The TCR sequence derives from a woman between 18 and 29 years old in good health. The CDR3 reads CATPGDSNSPLHF. CDR3 coding DNA: TGTGCCACTCCGGGAGACAGCAATTCACCCCTCCACTTT.